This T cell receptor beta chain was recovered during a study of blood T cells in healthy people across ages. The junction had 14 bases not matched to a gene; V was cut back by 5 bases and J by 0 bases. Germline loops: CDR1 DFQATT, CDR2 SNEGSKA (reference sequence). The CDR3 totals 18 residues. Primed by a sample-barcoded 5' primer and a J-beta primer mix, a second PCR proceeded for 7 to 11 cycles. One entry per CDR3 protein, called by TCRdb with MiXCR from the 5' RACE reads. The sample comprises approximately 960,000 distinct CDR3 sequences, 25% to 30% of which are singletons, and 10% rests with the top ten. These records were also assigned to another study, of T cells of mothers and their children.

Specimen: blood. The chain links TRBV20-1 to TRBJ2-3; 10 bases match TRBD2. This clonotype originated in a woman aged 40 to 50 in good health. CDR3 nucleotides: TGCAGTGCTGCCGGGGGGAGCGGGGGGGGCTTTAGCACAGATACGCAGTATTTT. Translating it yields CSAAGGSGGGFSTDTQYF.